Reported below is one T cell receptor beta chain. Per the study methods: From reference gene primer amplification, estimates of nucleated cell counts were derived. Clones were sequenced by immunoSEQ multiplex PCR, and TCRdb holds only the in-frame ones, with some missing. The V and J calls and clone size come from that table; D and trimming were worked out from the DNA. This sample has approximately 88,000 clones, with about nine tenths found just once. This sample is drawn from a study of blood T cell repertoires in COVID-19. Study-level background: In each case, the material was cDNA or gDNA derived from T cells, B-cell-depleted T cells, or PBMCs.

The ends lost 4 bases at V and 0 bases at J; junction bases unmatched: 4. Looked up from germline, CDR1 is SGHRS and CDR2 is YFSETQ. This CDR3 has 15 residues. V and J are TRBV5-1 and TRBJ2-7, with 10 bases identical to TRBD2. This receptor was identified in a woman aged 45 to 65 in a cohort sampled during active COVID-19. Sequenced sample: peripheral blood. This CDR3 reads CASSGGTSDSYEQYF. As DNA, the CDR3 is TGCGCCAGCAGCGGCGGGACTAGCGACTCCTACGAGCAGTACTTC. The entire variable domain, with the rest obtained from reference TRBV5-1 and TRBJ2-7, is as follows: KAGVTQTPRYLIKTRGQQVTLSCSPISGHRSVSWYQQTPGQGLQFLFEYFSETQRNKGNFPGRFSGRQFSNSRSEMNVSTLELGDSALYLCASSGGTSDSYEQYFGPGTRLTVT.